Each of the 11 T cell receptor beta chains below was sequenced from the same sample in a study of blood T cell repertoires in COVID-19. Libraries were prepared by immunoSEQ multiplex PCR; TCRdb keeps only in-frame clonotypes and omits some of them. The data show about 100,000 clones, 85% seen once. Sequenced input: peripheral blood. The receptors derive from a human donor in a cohort sampled during active COVID-19.

CDR3: CASIRDRSRNTEAFF. The CDR3 coding sequence is TGCGCCAGCATCCGGGACAGGAGCCGGAACACTGAAGCTTTCTTT. V usage is TRBV5-1 and J usage is TRBJ1-1, with 8 bases fitting TRBD1. V lost 6 bases, J lost 1 base, and 8 bases stayed unmatched. CDR3 length equals 15 residues. Germline CDR1 and CDR2: SGHRS and YFSETQ.

This clone was detected many times. The genes are TRBV5-4 and TRBJ2-7; 9 bases agree with TRBD1. Germline V gives CDR1 SGHNT, CDR2 YYREEE (reference sequence). Losses at the gene ends were 1 base for V and 1 base for J; bases not matched to a gene: 3. This CDR3 is 15 amino acids long. CDR3 nucleotide sequence: TGTGCCAGCAGCTTGACCGGGACAGGGTCCTACGAGCAGTACTTC. It yields the protein CASSLTGTGSYEQYF.

This clone was observed a single time. V gene TRBV11-2 combines with J gene TRBJ1-1; possibly TRBD1 for D (5 bases). The CDR3 has 15 amino acids. The V end lost 1 base, the J end lost 1 base, and 10 bases lay between the germline ends. In germline, CDR1 is SGHAT, CDR2 FQNNGV. The CDR3 DNA sequence: TGTGCCAGCAGCTTAGGACTCAGGGAGAACACTGAAGCTTTCTTT. Translation: CASSLGLRENTEAFF.

The chain joins TRBV19 to TRBJ2-2; D gene ambiguous. V lost 6 bases and J 6 bases, leaving 14 bases between the germline ends. Germline V gene sequence: CDR1 LNHDA, CDR2 SQIVND (reference sequence). The CDR3 runs to 14 residues. CDR3 sequence: CASRTGAVAGELFF. The CDR3 coding sequence is TGTGCCAGTAGGACCGGAGCTGTTGCCGGGGAGCTGTTTTTT.

The chain employs TRBV18 and TRBJ2-1, with 9 bases fitting TRBD2. The J segment lost 3 bases and the V segment lost 3 bases, leaving 9 bases of the junction unmatched. The CDR3 consists of 17 residues. The germline gives CDR1 KGHSH, CDR2 LQKENI. The CDR3 spells CASSPYTSGFGYNEQFF. Here the CDR3 DNA reads TGTGCCAGCTCACCCTACACTAGCGGGTTTGGCTACAATGAGCAGTTCTTC.

The chain links TRBV19 to TRBJ2-3, with 8 bases fitting TRBD1. CDR1 is LNHDA and CDR2 is SQIVND in the germline V gene (reference sequence). The CDR3 runs to 14 residues. J was trimmed by 5 bases and V by 5 bases; bases with no gene match: 6. The CDR3 nucleotides read TGTGCCAGTAGTCACCAGGGGGCTAGAGATACGCAGTATTTT. Amino acids: CASSHQGARDTQYF.

The chain joins TRBV28 to TRBJ1-1; D is uncertain. This CDR3 comprises 12 residues. With 1 base removed from V and 2 bases from J, the gap between germline ends came to 2 bases. Germline-derived CDR1 and CDR2 are MDHEN and SYDVKM. The CDR3: CASSLSNTEAFF. In DNA, the CDR3 is TGTGCCAGCAGTTTATCTAACACTGAAGCTTTCTTT.

This clone was seen more than once but under ten times. V and J are TRBV18 and TRBJ1-5; no clear D. Germline V gene sequence: CDR1 KGHSH, CDR2 LQKENI. The V gene lost 3 bases and the J gene lost 3 bases, with 18 bases spanning the gap. The CDR3 covers 17 residues. The CDR3 sequence is CASSPSMGVLNNQPQHF. The CDR3 bases are TGTGCCAGCTCACCTTCGATGGGAGTTTTAAACAATCAGCCCCAGCATTTT.

The chain has TRBV6-6 and TRBJ1-3; 9 bases are shared with TRBD1. CDR3 length: 15 residues. Germline V gives CDR1 MNHNY, CDR2 SVGAGI (reference sequence). V trimming: 5 bases; J trimming: 4 bases; junction bases outside the gene matches: 6. The CDR3 reads CASSLQGAGGNTIYF. DNA of the CDR3: TGTGCCAGCAGTCTACAGGGGGCAGGGGGAAACACCATATATTTT.

The V and J genes are TRBV3-1 (or the pseudogene TRBV3-2) and TRBJ1-1; perhaps TRBD1 as D (5 bases). Trimming cost V 1 base and J 2 bases, with 11 bases left between them. This CDR3 is built from 15 residues. CDR1 LGHDT and CDR2 YNNKEL come from the germline V gene (reference sequence). This CDR3 reads CASSQVYGANTEAFF. The DNA of the CDR3 is TGTGCCAGCAGCCAAGTTTATGGGGCTAACACTGAAGCTTTCTTT.

V gene TRBV6-5 combines with J gene TRBJ1-2; 7 bases are a match to TRBD1. There are 13 residues in the CDR3. V was pared by 6 bases and J by 8 bases, with 9 bases of the junction left unmatched. Germline CDR1 MNHEY, CDR2 SVGAGI. The CDR3 DNA reads as TGTGCCAGCAGCTGGAGACAGGGCCGAGGCTACACCTTC. Protein product: CASSWRQGRGYTF.